The 29 T cell receptor beta chains given below trace back to one sample, sequenced in a study of blood T cells in healthy people across ages. Using a J-beta primer mix together with a sample-barcoded 5' primer, a second PCR was run for roughly 6 to 12 cycles. MiXCR was run by TCRdb on the 5' RACE reads, yielding one entry per CDR3 protein. The sample has over 1,200,000 distinct CDR3 sequences; around 59% are singletons. Material for sequencing was blood. These receptors were collected from a man younger than 35 in good health.

This clonotype was seen a handful of times. The J gene is TRBJ2-1, the V gene TRBV4-1, with 8 positions matching TRBD2. V was pared by 1 base and J by 4 bases, with 6 bases of the junction left unmatched. The CDR3 consists of 16 residues. Germline CDR1 and CDR2: MGHRA and YSYEKL. CDR3 in DNA: TGCGCCAGCAGCCAAGTTGGCGGGAGGAATTACAATGAGCAGTTCTTC. It specifies CASSQVGGRNYNEQFF.

CDR3: CASSQVVEGGMETQYF. The CDR3 nucleotides are TGCGCCAGCAGCCAAGTAGTGGAAGGGGGCATGGAGACCCAGTACTTC. The genes are TRBV4-1 and TRBJ2-7; 7 bases map to TRBD1. Near its end, the DNA agrees better with TRBJ2-5, so the J call may be wrong. The CDR3 covers 16 residues. The V gene's germline CDR1 is MGHRA and CDR2 YSYEKL.

This clonotype was recorded once. The CDR3 is CASSLVGGTGFSYNEQFF. The CDR3 nucleotides are TGTGCCAGCAGCTTAGTTGGGGGGACAGGGTTCTCCTACAATGAGCAGTTCTTC. The rearrangement links TRBV7-6 to TRBJ2-1, with 9 bases lining up with TRBD1. The J segment lost 0 bases and the V segment lost 1 base, leaving 7 bases of the junction unmatched. The germline gives CDR1 SGHVS, CDR2 FNYEAQ. This CDR3 has 18 residues.

The chain is built from TRBV7-2 and TRBJ2-1; tentatively, D is TRBD2 (6 bases). The V gene lost 2 bases and the J gene lost 4 bases, with 12 bases spanning the gap. The germline V gene has CDR1 SGHTA and CDR2 FQGNSA. CDR3 length: 15 residues. The CDR3 region is CTSSLRERAYNEQFF. DNA of the CDR3: TGTACCAGCAGCTTACGGGAGCGGGCGTACAATGAGCAGTTCTTC.

This clonotype was counted a few times. The J gene is TRBJ2-4, the V gene TRBV7-9; D is tentatively TRBD1 or TRBD2 (5 bases each). Per germline, CDR1 SEHNR and CDR2 FQNEAQ (reference sequence). This CDR3 spans 16 amino acids. Trimming shortened V by 2 bases and J by 1 base, and 12 bases separated the two germline ends. CDR3 DNA: TGTGCCAGCAGCTTAATCAGGGACCTGGCCAAAAACATTCAGTACTTC. It specifies CASSLIRDLAKNIQYF.

This chain uses TRBV21-1 with TRBJ2-5; TRBD1 is the table's D call, not checked against the DNA. TRBV21-1 is flagged as a pseudogene. CDR3 length equals 13 residues. This CDR3 is CASSRGSPETQYF. The CDR3 DNA reads as TGTGCCAGCAGCAGGGGCAGTCCAGAGACCCAGTACTTC.

This chain joins TRBV6-6 and TRBJ2-1; 10 nucleotides align to TRBD1. The CDR3 consists of 15 residues. Germline CDR1 and CDR2: MNHNY and SVGAGI (reference sequence). J lost 5 bases, V lost 6 bases, and 7 bases had no gene match. CDR3 nucleotide sequence: TGTGCCAGCAGCCACACCGGGACAGGGGACAATGAGCAGTTCTTC. Its protein product is CASSHTGTGDNEQFF.

This clonotype was counted only a few times. This rearrangement joins TRBV20-1 to TRBJ2-2; 7 bases match TRBD1. The germline gives CDR1 DFQATT, CDR2 SNEGSKA (reference sequence). V shed 3 bases and J 2 bases; nucleotides not matched to a gene: 6. This CDR3 is 15 amino acids long. The CDR3 loop reads CSARLGTANTGELFF. The CDR3 DNA sequence: TGCAGTGCTAGGCTAGGGACAGCTAACACCGGGGAGCTGTTTTTT.

The genes are TRBV4-1 and TRBJ1-2; D might be TRBD1 (5 bases). The germline V gene has CDR1 MGHRA and CDR2 YSYEKL. There are 20 residues in the CDR3. V lost 2 bases, J lost 0 bases, and 25 bases lay in between. In DNA, the CDR3 is TGCGCCAGCAGCCAACCTAGGGACGGGAGAATTCCCGAAGCTAACTATGGCTACACCTTC. This codes for CASSQPRDGRIPEANYGYTF.

The chain has TRBV20-1 and TRBJ2-1, with 7 positions matching TRBD1. Unmatched junction bases numbered 3, after V lost 6 bases and J lost 4 bases. The length of the CDR3 is 12 residues. Germline V gene sequence: CDR1 DFQATT, CDR2 SNEGSKA (reference sequence). CDR3 loop: CSAQTGYNEQFF. As DNA, the CDR3 is TGCAGTGCCCAGACAGGGTACAATGAGCAGTTCTTC.

V gene TRBV6-1 combines with J gene TRBJ2-3; 7 bases are a match to TRBD2. Germline V gene lookup returns CDR1 MNHNS and CDR2 SASEGT. This CDR3 region has 17 residues. The trim removed 7 bases at V and 3 bases at J, leaving 16 bases unmatched. DNA for the CDR3: TGTGCCAGCACCTCTGGGAGGGGATTCAGGTTAACAGATACGCAGTATTTT. The encoded protein is CASTSGRGFRLTDTQYF.

CDR3 DNA sequence: TGTGCCATCACCAGTCCCCTATCGTCCCTTCCCGGGGAGCTGTTTTTT. It specifies CAITSPLSSLPGELFF. The chain is built from TRBV7-9 and TRBJ2-2; D is ambiguous. Germline-derived CDR1 and CDR2 are SEHNR and FQNEAQ (reference sequence). Trimming pared 10 bases from V and 6 bases from J, leaving 24 bases between. The CDR3 runs 16 residues. Full variable domain (missing parts from reference TRBV7-9 and TRBJ2-2): DTGVSQNPRHKITKRGQNVTFRCDPISEHNRLYWYRQTLGQGPEFLTYFQNEAQLEKSRLLSDRFSAERPKGSFSTLEIQRTEQGDSAMYLCAITSPLSSLPGELFFGEGSRLTVL.

The rearrangement links TRBV10-3 to TRBJ1-4; the D is unclear. Germline-derived CDR1 and CDR2 are ENHRY and SYGVKD. Between the trimmed V and J ends, which lost 3 bases and 11 bases, there was a span of 19 bases. This CDR3 has 15 amino acids. This CDR3 reads CAISEPGAEGHKLFF. CDR3 DNA sequence: TGTGCCATCAGTGAACCAGGCGCCGAAGGTCATAAACTGTTTTTT.

The chain is built from TRBV29-1 and TRBJ1-1, with 7 bases matching TRBD1. V lost 4 bases and J lost 4; bases outside the gene matches: 6. Germline V gene data show CDR1 as SQVTM and CDR2 as ANQGSEA. This CDR3 has 13 residues. The CDR3 protein is CSVVRSGGTEAFF. In nucleotides, the CDR3 is TGCAGCGTTGTGAGGTCAGGGGGCACTGAAGCTTTCTTT.

J is TRBJ2-4 and V is TRBV3-1; D unresolved. CDR3 length: 11 amino acids. V gave up 1 base and J gave up 15 bases, with 10 bases separating them. CDR1 is LGHDT and CDR2 is YNNKEL in the germline V gene (reference sequence). CDR3 sequence (DNA): TGTGCCAGCAGCCAAGGTACCTGGTTGTACTTC. Encoded protein: CASSQGTWLYF. Full variable domain (outside the CDR3, taken from reference TRBV3-1 and TRBJ2-4): DTAVSQTPKYLVTQMGNDKSIKCEQNLGHDTMYWYKQDSKKFLKIMFSYNNKELIINETVPNRFSPKSPDKAHLNLHINSLELGDSAVYFCASSQGTWLYFGAGTRLSVL.

The rearrangement links TRBV6-2 or TRBV6-3 to TRBJ2-2; D remains unclear. The V gene lost 7 bases and the J gene lost 3 bases, with 9 bases spanning the gap. CDR1 is MNHEY and CDR2 is SVGEGT in the germline V gene. The CDR3 covers 13 residues. CDR3 amino acids: CASNLVYTGELFF. The CDR3 nucleotides read TGTGCCAGCAATTTGGTGTACACCGGGGAGCTGTTTTTT.

The chain joins TRBV6-1 to TRBJ1-2, with D possibly being TRBD1 (5 bases). The CDR3 is made up of 15 amino acids. From germline, CDR1 is MNHNS and CDR2 SASEGT. Between the trimmed V and J ends, which lost 2 bases and 0 bases, there was a span of 10 bases. This CDR3 is CASSERGSSNYGYTF. The CDR3 nucleotides are TGTGCCAGCAGTGAAAGGGGCAGCTCTAACTATGGCTACACCTTC.

This clonotype was picked up a small number of times. The CDR3 nucleotides read TGTGCCAGCAGCTTACTTATGGCCGGGACAGGCTCCCTTTACGAGCAGTACTTC. Its protein product is CASSLLMAGTGSLYEQYF. J is TRBJ2-7 and V is TRBV7-2; the match to TRBD1 covers 8 bases. Trimming removed 2 bases from V and 4 bases from J; junction bases left unmatched: 16. The germline V gene encodes CDR1 SGHTA and CDR2 FQGNSA. The CDR3 sequence is 18 residues long.

Only a few counts were recorded for this clonotype. The V and J genes are TRBV5-1 and TRBJ2-1; TRBD2 matches at 9 bases. This CDR3 spans 15 amino acids. Trimming removed 3 bases from V and 6 bases from J; junction bases left unmatched: 7. Germline loops: CDR1 SGHRS, CDR2 YFSETQ. CDR3 loop: CASSSQAGGGNEQFF. CDR3 DNA: TGCGCCAGCAGCTCCCAAGCGGGGGGCGGCAATGAGCAGTTCTTC. Drawing the rest from reference TRBV5-1 and TRBJ2-1, the complete variable domain is KAGVTQTPRYLIKTRGQQVTLSCSPISGHRSVSWYQQTPGQGLQFLFEYFSETQRNKGNFPGRFSGRQFSNSRSEMNVSTLELGDSALYLCASSSQAGGGNEQFFGPGTRLTVL.

This rearrangement joins TRBV4-3 to TRBJ1-2; 12 bases map to TRBD1. This CDR3 has 21 residues. The V and J ends lost 2 bases and 4 bases, in that order; junction bases with no gene match: 20. Germline V CDR1 and CDR2: LGHNA, YSLEER. The CDR3 protein is CASSQIFSGTGGTRSFYGYTF. DNA of the CDR3: TGCGCCAGCAGCCAAATTTTTTCCGGGACAGGGGGCACCCGCTCCTTCTATGGCTACACCTTC.

This clonotype came up once. This sequence joins TRBV6-6 and TRBJ2-1; D is uncertain. From germline, CDR1 is MNHNY and CDR2 SVGAGI (reference sequence). This CDR3 region has 14 residues. V was clipped by 6 bases and J by 5 bases, with 14 bases between them. This CDR3 is CASRTHTVHNEQFF. CDR3 nucleotides: TGTGCCAGCAGAACTCATACTGTTCACAATGAGCAGTTCTTC.

In this sample, this clonotype turned up once. The gene calls are TRBV20-1 and TRBJ1-2, with 7 bases fitting TRBD1. Trimming removed 5 bases from V and 0 bases from J; junction bases left unmatched: 3. The CDR3 loop spans 13 amino acids. The germline V gene has CDR1 DFQATT and CDR2 SNEGSKA (reference sequence). CDR3 in DNA: TGCAGTGCTCCGGGACAGCCTAACTATGGCTACACCTTC. Protein product: CSAPGQPNYGYTF.

The rearrangement uses TRBV2 and TRBJ2-4, with TRBD1 as a possible D gene (5 bases). The CDR3 spans 14 residues. Germline V gene sequence: CDR1 SNHLY, CDR2 FYNNEI. Trimming removed 2 bases at V and 6 bases at J, with 11 bases between. CDR3 sequence (DNA): TGTGCCAGCAGTGAACCACGTGGGGCAAACATTCAGTACTTC. Translating gives CASSEPRGANIQYF. The variable domain in full, completed from reference TRBV2 and TRBJ2-4, reads EPEVTQTPSHQVTQMGQEVILRCVPISNHLYFYWYRQILGQKVEFLVSFYNNEISEKSEIFDDQFSVERPDGSNFTLKIRSTKLEDSAMYFCASSEPRGANIQYFGAGTRLSVL.

The chain employs TRBV2 and TRBJ2-7; tentative D call: TRBD1 (5 bases). V gave up 4 bases and J gave up 3 bases, with 13 bases separating them. CDR1 and CDR2 from the germline V gene are SNHLY and FYNNEI. The CDR3 runs to 14 residues. CDR3 sequence reads: CASSARRANYEQYF. CDR3 in DNA: TGTGCCAGCAGTGCTCGCAGGGCCAACTACGAGCAGTACTTC.

The chain's CDR3 is CASSPLGQGLQETQYF. CDR3 bases: TGTGCCAGCAGCCCCCTGGGACAGGGTCTACAAGAGACCCAGTACTTC. The rearrangement joins TRBV7-8 to TRBJ2-5; 9 nucleotides line up with TRBD1. In germline, CDR1 is SGHVS, CDR2 FQNEAQ. Trimming at V came to 5 bases and at J to 2 bases, leaving 9 bases not matched to a gene. The CDR3 consists of 16 residues.

The rearrangement joins TRBV7-8 to TRBJ2-7; 8 bases agree with TRBD1. The CDR3 consists of 14 residues. With V trimmed by 5 bases and J by 5 bases, 8 bases remained unmatched. In germline, CDR1 is SGHVS, CDR2 FQNEAQ. This CDR3 is CASSPRSGGDEQYF. The CDR3 DNA sequence: TGTGCCAGCAGCCCCCGTTCAGGGGGCGACGAGCAGTACTTC.

V and J are TRBV5-1 and TRBJ1-2; 8 positions match TRBD1. Germline V gives CDR1 SGHRS, CDR2 YFSETQ. Trimming took 3 bases from V and 4 from J; bases not matched to a gene: 2. The CDR3 spans 13 residues. The CDR3 is CASSCDRGYGYTF. Written as DNA, the CDR3 is TGCGCCAGCAGCTGTGACAGGGGCTATGGCTACACCTTC.

The table lists this clonotype with a few counts. J is TRBJ2-3 and V is TRBV5-1, with D tentatively TRBD2 (6 bases). V shed 3 bases and J shed 1 base, with 9 bases lying between them. Germline V lookup: CDR1 SGHRS, CDR2 YFSETQ. The CDR3 loop spans 14 amino acids. CDR3 bases: TGCGCCAGCAGCTCGGGGGTTGGCACAGATACGCAGTATTTT. Its translation is CASSSGVGTDTQYF.

V is TRBV20-1 and J is TRBJ2-3; TRBD2 agrees at 10 bases. Trimming at V came to 2 bases and at J to 5 bases, leaving 4 bases not matched to a gene. CDR1 and CDR2 (germline): DFQATT, SNEGSKA (reference sequence). The CDR3 is 14 amino acids. As DNA, the CDR3 is TGCAGTGCTAGACTAGCGGGAGAGAGAGATACGCAGTATTTT. It encodes CSARLAGERDTQYF.